Following are 2 T cell receptor beta chains from one sample sequenced in a study of T cells in Graves' hyperthyroidism and ophthalmopathy. What was amplified from RNA transcripts were TCR beta CDR3 regions. RT-PCR in the first round (using the HTBI primer set) targeted the TCR CDR3. TCRdb analysed the multiplex PCR reads with MiXCR anew, one entry per CDR3 protein. Of some 720,000 distinct CDR3 sequences listed, 16% are singletons. Sequencing was performed on blood. The receptor source for this set is a man aged 18-30 years with Graves' hyperthyroidism.

This clonotype was recorded a few times. V usage is TRBV20-1 and J usage is TRBJ2-7, with 8 bases fitting TRBD2. From germline, CDR1 is DFQATT and CDR2 SNEGSKA (reference sequence). Unmatched junction bases numbered 7, after V lost 1 base and J lost 5 bases. The CDR3 contains 14 residues. DNA for the CDR3: TGCAGTGCTAGAGGGAAGCGGGAGCTCCACGAGCAGTACTTC. This gives the protein CSARGKRELHEQYF.

In its sample, this clonotype was seen many times. The chain uses TRBV20-1 and TRBJ2-7, with D unresolved. With 0 bases removed from V and 1 base from J, the gap between germline ends came to 10 bases. The germline gives CDR1 DFQATT, CDR2 SNEGSKA (reference sequence). The CDR3 runs to 14 residues. DNA of the CDR3: TGCAGTGCTAGAGAAGGCGAAGGGTCCTACGAGCAGTACTTC. This encodes CSAREGEGSYEQYF.